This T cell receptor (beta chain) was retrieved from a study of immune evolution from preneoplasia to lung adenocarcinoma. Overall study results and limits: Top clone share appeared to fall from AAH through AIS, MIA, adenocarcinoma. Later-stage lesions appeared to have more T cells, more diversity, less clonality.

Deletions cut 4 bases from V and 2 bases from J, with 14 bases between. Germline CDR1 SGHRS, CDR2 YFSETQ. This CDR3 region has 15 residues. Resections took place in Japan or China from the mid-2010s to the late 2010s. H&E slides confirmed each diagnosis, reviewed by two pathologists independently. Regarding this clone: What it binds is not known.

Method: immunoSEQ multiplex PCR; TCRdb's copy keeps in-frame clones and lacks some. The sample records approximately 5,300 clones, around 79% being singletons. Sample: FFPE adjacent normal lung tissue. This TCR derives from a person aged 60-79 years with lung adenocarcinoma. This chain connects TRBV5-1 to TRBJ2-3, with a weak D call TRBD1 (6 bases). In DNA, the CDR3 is TGCGCCAGCAGCATCACAGGGTCTAACACAGATACGCAGTATTTT. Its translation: CASSITGSNTDTQYF.